One sample yielded the 27 T cell receptor beta chains listed below, sequenced in a study of PD-L1 blockade in urothelial cancer. The data were produced by immunoSEQ multiplex PCR, yet TCRdb's version contains in-frame clones alone and is incomplete. Among 85,000 to 95,000 clones listed, roughly 90% were seen once. Time point: pretreatment peripheral blood. The sample was PBMCs, taken around atezolizumab (anti-PD-L1) treatment. The receptors stem from a woman aged 80 or over with urothelial cancer.

V and J are TRBV6-1 and TRBJ1-2; D perhaps matches TRBD1 (5 bases). Trimming shortened V by 0 bases and J by 7 bases, and 12 bases separated the two germline ends. This CDR3 spans 14 amino acids. The V gene's germline CDR1 is MNHNS and CDR2 SASEGT. The CDR3 reads CASSEAAGMRGYTF. The CDR3 nucleotides read TGTGCCAGCAGTGAAGCCGCAGGGATGCGTGGCTACACCTTC.

The rearrangement links TRBV7-6 to TRBJ1-1, with a tentative D call TRBD1 (6 bases). Germline V gene lookup returns CDR1 SGHVS and CDR2 FNYEAQ. CDR3 length equals 15 residues. Trimming cost V 8 bases and J 2 bases, with 18 bases left between them. The DNA for the CDR3 is TGTGCCAGCTCCCCCGGACAGACATTCAACACTGAAGCTTTCTTT. The encoded protein is CASSPGQTFNTEAFF.

The rearrangement joins TRBV5-1 to TRBJ2-7; D may be TRBD2 (6 bases). The CDR3 runs to 18 residues. The germline V gene encodes CDR1 SGHRS and CDR2 YFSETQ. Trimming cost V 3 bases and J 0 bases, with 22 bases left between them. CDR3 DNA sequence: TGCGCCAGCAGCTCCCGGGATAGCGGCCCCTTGGGCTCCTACGAGCAGTACTTC. Protein sequence: CASSSRDSGPLGSYEQYF. Combining the CDR3 with reference TRBV5-1 and TRBJ2-7 gives the whole variable domain KAGVTQTPRYLIKTRGQQVTLSCSPISGHRSVSWYQQTPGQGLQFLFEYFSETQRNKGNFPGRFSGRQFSNSRSEMNVSTLELGDSALYLCASSSRDSGPLGSYEQYFGPGTRLTVT.

The rearrangement uses TRBV7-9 and TRBJ2-7; 9 bases are shared with TRBD2. Losses at the gene ends were 5 bases for V and 0 bases for J; bases not matched to a gene: 14. The CDR3 spans 18 residues. The V gene's germline CDR1 is SEHNR and CDR2 FQNEAQ (reference sequence). DNA of the CDR3: TGTGCCAGCAGCCCACTAGCGGGCCCACTGCAGAGCTCCTACGAGCAGTACTTC. Protein: CASSPLAGPLQSSYEQYF. Supplemented by reference TRBV7-9 and TRBJ2-7, the full variable domain reads DTGVSQNPRHKITKRGQNVTFRCDPISEHNRLYWYRQTLGQGPEFLTYFQNEAQLEKSRLLSDRFSAERPKGSFSTLEIQRTEQGDSAMYLCASSPLAGPLQSSYEQYFGPGTRLTVT.

The chain has TRBV28 and TRBJ2-5, with D perhaps matching TRBD2 (5 bases). V lost 6 bases to trimming and J lost 1 base, with 9 bases between them. CDR3 length: 13 amino acids. Germline V gene sequence: CDR1 MDHEN, CDR2 SYDVKM. This chain's CDR3 is CASSSGAQETQYF. The CDR3 bases are TGTGCCAGCAGCAGCGGTGCCCAAGAGACCCAGTACTTC.

This chain joins TRBV6-6 and TRBJ1-4; TRBD1 agrees at 7 bases. Germline V gene data show CDR1 as MNHNY and CDR2 as SVGAGI (reference sequence). Trimming at V came to 5 bases and at J to 4 bases, leaving 4 bases not matched to a gene. The CDR3 runs 14 residues. As DNA, the CDR3 is TGTGCCAGCAGTCGACAGGGCCTTAATGAAAAACTGTTTTTT. This sequence encodes CASSRQGLNEKLFF.

CDR3 in DNA: TGCGCCAGCAGCCAAGAGGGAGCGGGTTCCTACAATGAGCAGTTCTTC. Translated: CASSQEGAGSYNEQFF. This chain connects TRBV4-1 to TRBJ2-1; D may be TRBD2 (6 bases). CDR3 size: 16 residues. V was clipped by 0 bases and J by 1 base, with 10 bases between them. Germline-derived CDR1 and CDR2 are MGHRA and YSYEKL.

The count of this clone is one. The chain joins TRBV6-4 to TRBJ2-1; D is possibly TRBD2 (5 bases). Germline CDR1 is MRHNA and CDR2 is SNTAGT. Trimming took off 0 bases at V and 0 bases at J, with 6 bases between the two ends. The CDR3 totals 15 residues. CDR3 sequence reads: CASSDSGSSYNEQFF. CDR3 nucleotides: TGTGCCAGCAGTGACTCTGGGAGCTCCTACAATGAGCAGTTCTTC.

The chain recombines TRBV14 with TRBJ2-5, with 15 positions matching TRBD2. CDR1 and CDR2 (germline): SGHDN, FVKESK. The CDR3 loop spans 15 amino acids. The junction had 5 bases not matched to a gene; V was cut back by 3 bases and J by 9 bases. The CDR3 reads CASSHGLAGGVPQYF. DNA of the CDR3: TGTGCCAGCAGCCACGGACTAGCGGGAGGGGTCCCCCAGTACTTC.

In nucleotides, the CDR3 is TGCGCCAGCAGCCGGGACAGCTATGGCTACACCTTC. Translating it yields CASSRDSYGYTF. The chain joins TRBV5-1 to TRBJ1-2; 7 bases line up with TRBD1. Germline V lookup: CDR1 SGHRS, CDR2 YFSETQ. V shed 4 bases and J 4 bases; nucleotides not matched to a gene: 1. CDR3 length equals 12 residues.

The CDR3: CVAGETSYEQYF. The CDR3 region has the DNA TGTGTCGCGGGAGAGACTTCCTACGAGCAGTACTTC. The rearrangement uses TRBV2 and TRBJ2-7; 7 bases are shared with TRBD2. Germline assignment: CDR1 SNHLY and CDR2 FYNNEI. The CDR3 covers 12 residues.

The chain carries TRBV19 and TRBJ2-2; tentatively, D is TRBD1 (7 bases). V was shortened by 6 bases and J by 4 bases, with 18 bases between the two germline ends. Germline CDR1 reads LNHDA; CDR2 reads SQIVND (reference sequence). The CDR3 is 16 residues long. CDR3 in amino acids: CASSPGAGGTTGELFF. DNA of the CDR3: TGTGCCAGTAGCCCTGGGGCAGGGGGGACCACCGGGGAGCTGTTTTTT.

DNA of the CDR3: TGTGCCAGCATTTCGGGACTAGAGAGGGGGGATGAGCAGTTCTTC. Translating it yields CASISGLERGDEQFF. This rearrangement joins TRBV6-5 to TRBJ2-1; 8 bases agree with TRBD2. Looked up from germline, CDR1 is MNHEY and CDR2 is SVGAGI. This CDR3 spans 15 amino acids. The V segment lost 7 bases and the J segment 8 bases; nucleotides outside the gene matches: 13.

The gene calls are TRBV28 and TRBJ1-1, with unresolved D. CDR3 size: 12 residues. Trimming took 5 bases from V and 7 from J, leaving 11 bases between them. Per germline, CDR1 MDHEN and CDR2 SYDVKM. The CDR3 loop is CASSPPGLEAFF. The CDR3 DNA reads TGTGCCAGCAGTCCCCCCGGTCTTGAAGCTTTCTTT. Together with reference TRBV28 and TRBJ1-1, the CDR3 gives the full variable domain: DVKVTQSSRYLVKRTGEKVFLECVQDMDHENMFWYRQDPGLGLRLIYFSYDVKMKEKGDIPEGYSVSREKKERFSLILESASTNQTSMYLCASSPPGLEAFFGQGTRLTVV.

In its sample, this clone was seen once. J is TRBJ1-1 and V is TRBV11-2; weak D call: TRBD1 (5 bases). The CDR3 is 15 residues long. CDR1 and CDR2 (germline): SGHAT, FQNNGV. V was trimmed by 1 base and J by 1 base, leaving 10 bases between them. This CDR3 is CASSLARTPNTEAFF. CDR3 in DNA: TGTGCCAGCAGCTTAGCTCGGACACCGAACACTGAAGCTTTCTTT.

The genes are TRBV19 and TRBJ2-1, with 11 bases lining up with TRBD2. V lost 3 bases, J lost 6 bases, and 1 base stayed unmatched. Looked up from germline, CDR1 is LNHDA and CDR2 is SQIVND (reference sequence). CDR3 size: 14 residues. This chain's CDR3 is CASSIGTSGNEQFF. DNA of the CDR3: TGTGCCAGTAGTATCGGGACTAGCGGCAATGAGCAGTTCTTC.

The rearrangement uses TRBV2 and TRBJ1-1; D not certain. Germline V gene sequence: CDR1 SNHLY, CDR2 FYNNEI. The CDR3 sequence is 11 residues long. V gave up 6 bases and J gave up 6 bases, with 8 bases separating them. The CDR3 DNA reads as TGTGCCAGCAGGGCGGGATCTGAAGCTTTCTTT. Its protein product is CASRAGSEAFF.

DNA of the CDR3: TGTGCCACACAGAGTCAAGGGAGCGGAGGGGAAAAACTGTTTTTT. This translates into CATQSQGSGGEKLFF. The chain recombines TRBV10-3 with TRBJ1-4, with D uncertain. The CDR3 length is 15 residues. V shed 10 bases and J shed 8 bases, with 23 bases lying between them. CDR1 is ENHRY and CDR2 is SYGVKD in the germline V gene.

The chain couples TRBV2 to TRBJ2-1; the D is unclear. Germline CDR1 reads SNHLY; CDR2 reads FYNNEI. The CDR3 length is 11 residues. The ends were cut back, 0 bases at V and 14 bases at J, with 8 bases in the middle. The CDR3 region is CASSEADQEFF. The CDR3 DNA reads as TGTGCCAGCAGTGAAGCTGATCAGGAGTTCTTC.

This clone has just one count. The CDR3 sequence: CASSPRDSGRAGEQFF. The DNA of the CDR3 is TGCGCCAGCAGCCCCCGGGACAGCGGGAGGGCCGGTGAGCAGTTCTTC. This rearrangement joins TRBV5-1 to TRBJ2-1; 10 nucleotides match TRBD2. Trimming at V came to 4 bases and at J to 9 bases, leaving 13 bases not matched to a gene. Germline lookup yields CDR1 SGHRS and CDR2 YFSETQ. The CDR3 is made up of 16 amino acids.

This rearrangement joins TRBV7-6 to TRBJ2-1, with D possibly TRBD2 on 6 matching bases. Germline V gene sequence: CDR1 SGHVS, CDR2 FNYEAQ. Trimming took 5 bases from V and 6 from J, leaving 17 bases between them. The CDR3 has 15 amino acids. The CDR3 DNA reads TGTGCCAGCAGCCTATATTCGGGGGACGGCAATGAGCAGTTCTTC. Translated, it gives CASSLYSGDGNEQFF.

This chain joins TRBV5-1 and TRBJ2-3; 9 positions agree with TRBD2. The germline V gene encodes CDR1 SGHRS and CDR2 YFSETQ. The CDR3 totals 19 residues. V was pared by 7 bases and J by 4 bases, with 22 bases of the junction left unmatched. The CDR3 region is CASVMTGLRASGIADTQYF. As DNA, the CDR3 is TGCGCCAGCGTCATGACAGGGTTAAGGGCTAGCGGGATCGCAGATACGCAGTATTTT.

The chain joins TRBV19 to TRBJ2-1; D is possibly TRBD2 (6 bases). V was pared by 4 bases and J by 4 bases, with 11 bases between. Germline V gene sequence: CDR1 LNHDA, CDR2 SQIVND (reference sequence). This CDR3 contains 14 residues. CDR3 loop: CASSTGGLYNEQFF. The DNA for the CDR3 is TGTGCCAGTAGTACCGGGGGACTGTACAATGAGCAGTTCTTC.

In DNA, the CDR3 is TGTGCCAGCAGCGCCCCGAGTGTTCGCGCGGGAGCCCCTTTTACAAGCTCCTACAATGAGCAGTTCTTC. Translation: CASSAPSVRAGAPFTSSYNEQFF. The V and J genes are TRBV9 and TRBJ2-1; 7 bases agree with TRBD2. Germline V CDR1 and CDR2: SGDLS, YYNGEE. The CDR3 has 23 amino acids. V lost 3 bases and J lost 0; bases outside the gene matches: 27.

The chain joins TRBV4-1 to TRBJ1-2; no reliable D call. CDR1 is MGHRA, CDR2 YSYEKL, per germline. V was pared by 0 bases and J by 6 bases, with 5 bases between. The CDR3 totals 12 residues. The CDR3 coding sequence is TGCGCCAGCAGCCAAGACGGTGATGGCTACACCTTC. This gives the protein CASSQDGDGYTF.

This clone came up once. This chain joins TRBV6-1 and TRBJ1-3; 12 nucleotides line up with TRBD1. Unmatched junction bases numbered 7, after V lost 4 bases and J lost 3 bases. This CDR3 region has 17 residues. The germline V gene encodes CDR1 MNHNS and CDR2 SASEGT. CDR3 loop: CASSVAGTGGLGNTIYF. In DNA form, the CDR3 reads TGTGCCAGCAGTGTTGCCGGGACAGGGGGCCTTGGAAACACCATATATTTT.

The chain carries TRBV9 and TRBJ2-2; possibly TRBD2 for D (5 bases). Looked up from germline, CDR1 is SGDLS and CDR2 is YYNGEE. This CDR3 comprises 15 residues. With 0 bases removed from V and 2 bases from J, the gap between germline ends came to 8 bases. CDR3 sequence reads: CASSVGTGNTGELFF. DNA for the CDR3: TGTGCCAGCAGCGTAGGTACGGGAAACACCGGGGAGCTGTTTTTT.